Presented here are 10 T cell receptor beta chains from one specimen sequenced in a study of T cell changes during pregnancy in multiple sclerosis. Libraries were prepared by immunoSEQ multiplex PCR; TCRdb keeps only in-frame clonotypes and omits some of them. The table lists about 59,000 clones, over 90% of them singletons. Sample: CD8+ T cells from peripheral blood mononuclear cells, taken in the third trimester of pregnancy. All receptors derive from a female donor with multiple sclerosis, enrolled in a pregnancy study.

The chain uses TRBV29-1 and TRBJ1-1; D is perhaps TRBD1 (5 bases). The V end lost 7 bases, the J end lost 10 bases, and 31 bases lay between the germline ends. The CDR3 loop spans 16 amino acids. Per the germline V gene, CDR1 is SQVTM and CDR2 is ANQGSEA. The CDR3 region has the DNA TGCAGCGCCAACGCCCCGGGACTTCTATTGCGTGTGGGAGCTTTCTTT. It encodes CSANAPGLLLRVGAFF.

In the case of this clone: One end of the junction varies from germline; a read error may be responsible. The chain carries TRBV11-2 and TRBJ1-1, with D maybe TRBD1 (5 bases). This CDR3 comprises 12 residues. Germline CDR1 is SGHAT and CDR2 is FQNNGV. CDR3 region: CASSLGGALSVF. DNA of the CDR3: TGTGCCAGCAGCTTAGGCGGGGCACTATCGGTCTTT.

This clone was seen just once. The chain joins TRBV11-2 to TRBJ1-3; TRBD1 agrees at 7 bases. The CDR3 runs to 16 residues. The trim removed 5 bases at V and 0 bases at J, leaving 7 bases unmatched. CDR1 and CDR2 (germline): SGHAT, FQNNGV. DNA for the CDR3: TGTGCCAGCAGCCCTCAGGGGGGTACCTCTGGAAACACCATATATTTT. It yields the protein CASSPQGGTSGNTIYF. Full variable domain (rest looked up from reference TRBV11-2 and TRBJ1-3): EAGVAQSPRYKIIEKRQSVAFWCNPISGHATLYWYQQILGQGPKLLIQFQNNGVVDDSQLPKDRFSAERLKGVDSTLKIQPAKLEDSAVYLCASSPQGGTSGNTIYFGEGSWLTVV.

V gene TRBV27 combines with J gene TRBJ2-7, with D perhaps TRBD1 (6 bases). Per germline, CDR1 MNHEY and CDR2 SMNVEV (reference sequence). V was cut by 6 bases and J by 7 bases, with 10 bases left in between. CDR3 size: 11 residues. The CDR3 DNA sequence: TGTGCCAGCAGCCAGGGGAGTGAGCAGTACTTC. Translated: CASSQGSEQYF.

J is TRBJ2-7 and V is TRBV5-1; D is undetermined. This CDR3 is 15 amino acids long. Germline-derived CDR1 and CDR2 are SGHRS and YFSETQ. The germline V and J ends were trimmed by 0 bases and 1 base, with 11 bases remaining between them. CDR3 nucleotide sequence: TGCGCCAGCAGCTTGGCCAGGATTCAATCCTACGAGCAGTACTTC. It codes for CASSLARIQSYEQYF. The full variable domain, in which reference TRBV5-1 and TRBJ2-7 provide the parts outside the CDR3, is KAGVTQTPRYLIKTRGQQVTLSCSPISGHRSVSWYQQTPGQGLQFLFEYFSETQRNKGNFPGRFSGRQFSNSRSEMNVSTLELGDSALYLCASSLARIQSYEQYFGPGTRLTVT.

The V gene is TRBV19, the J gene TRBJ2-1, with TRBD1 matching 9 bases. The germline V gene encodes CDR1 LNHDA and CDR2 SQIVND (reference sequence). Losses at the gene ends were 6 bases for V and 5 bases for J; bases not matched to a gene: 11. The CDR3 length is 16 residues. The CDR3 reads CASSTLRDRAHNEQFF. The CDR3 DNA reads as TGTGCCAGTAGCACCCTAAGGGACAGGGCCCACAATGAGCAGTTCTTC.

The rearrangement links TRBV6-4 to TRBJ2-1; 10 bases are shared with TRBD2. Germline V lookup: CDR1 MRHNA, CDR2 SNTAGT. This CDR3 spans 14 amino acids. With 10 bases clipped from V and 7 bases from J, the junction kept 10 bases outside the gene matches. CDR3 in DNA: TGTGCCACCTCTCCTAGCGGGAGAACGAATGAGCAGTTCTTC. Translation gives CATSPSGRTNEQFF.

V usage is TRBV11-2 and J usage is TRBJ2-7; possibly TRBD1 for D (6 bases). Per germline, CDR1 SGHAT and CDR2 FQNNGV. Trimming removed 7 bases from V and 3 bases from J, with 19 bases in between. The CDR3 spans 15 residues. CDR3 amino acids: CASTPFRDIDYEQYF. The CDR3 nucleotides are TGTGCCAGCACCCCTTTTAGGGACATAGACTACGAGCAGTACTTC.

The CDR3 region is CASGLAGIEQFF. The CDR3 DNA follows: TGTGCTAGTGGACTAGCGGGAATTGAGCAGTTCTTC. This chain uses TRBV12-5 with TRBJ2-1; 10 bases align to TRBD2. The CDR3 has 12 residues. Germline CDR1 reads LGHNT; CDR2 reads FRNRAP. V was pared by 6 bases and J by 9 bases, with 2 bases of the junction left unmatched.

This clone was seen only once. The chain joins TRBV5-5 to TRBJ1-5; D may be TRBD1 (6 bases). Trimming left V 2 bases short and J 7 bases short, with 13 bases between. CDR1 is SGHKS and CDR2 is YYEKEE in the germline V gene (reference sequence). CDR3 length equals 14 residues. The CDR3: CASSLEGGGQPQHF. CDR3 bases: TGTGCCAGCAGCTTAGAGGGGGGAGGGCAGCCCCAGCATTTT.